This is a list of T cell receptor beta chains from one sample in a study of CD4 T cells in relation to SARS-CoV-2 and coronaviruses. TCRdb's copy holds only in-frame clones and misses some; the assay was immunoSEQ multiplex PCR. The sample consists of 22,000 or so clones, just over 65% of them appearing once. Their target antigens are unknown. Sample: CD4+ T cells from PBMCs, cultured in vitro. These TCRs come from a human donor in good health. Both conserved end residues are part of each CDR3. Fields, in order: J gene, CDR3 length, V gene, clone size, D gene, CDR3 DNA, CDR3 protein. D genes are given only for firm matches. Size is stated for part of the rows, as once, few or many counts, or as a class when the clone is expanded.

>TRBJ2-7|15|TRBV6-5|.|.
TGTGCCAGCAGCGACCCAAGTACAGGGAATCACGAGCAGTACTTC
CASSDPSTGNHEQYF
>TRBJ2-1|15|TRBV11-3|.|.
TGTGCCAGCAGCTTAGGCGGGACCTCCTACAATGAGCAGTTCTTC
CASSLGGTSYNEQFF
>TRBJ2-3|16|TRBV2|.|TRBD2
TGTGCCAGCAGCCTACGACTAGCCTCTAGCACAGATACGCAGTATTTT
CASSLRLASSTDTQYF
>TRBJ2-6|14|TRBV6-6|.|.
TGTGCCAGCAGGGACAGCTCTGGGGCCAACGTCCTGACTTTC
CASRDSSGANVLTF
>TRBJ1-1|15|TRBV6-2/TRBV6-3|once|TRBD1
TGTGCCAGCAGTTACTCGACAGGGTTCGGCACTGAAGCTTTCTTT
CASSYSTGFGTEAFF
>TRBJ1-6|16|TRBV5-4|.|.
TGTGCCAGCAGCGACCTCGGGGCATTGCATAATTCACCCCTCCACTTT
CASSDLGALHNSPLHF
>TRBJ1-3|12|TRBV25-1|.|.
TGTGCCTACTCAGACTCTGGAAACACCATATATTTT
CAYSDSGNTIYF
>TRBJ2-7|15|TRBV2|.|.
TGTGCCAGCACCACCCTTTCCGACACGTCCTACGAGCAGTACTTC
CASTTLSDTSYEQYF
>TRBJ2-1|11|TRBV20-1|few|.
TGCAGTGCTAGAGAAGACAATGAGCAGTTCTTC
CSAREDNEQFF
>TRBJ2-7|15|TRBV5-1|.|.
TGCGCCAGCAGCTTCACAACCGGGTCCTCCTACGAGCAGTACTTC
CASSFTTGSSYEQYF
>TRBJ1-4|13|TRBV9|.|.
TGTGCCAGCAGCGTAGGCCCCGCTCGAAAACTGTTTTTT
CASSVGPARKLFF
>TRBJ2-1|13|TRBV29-1|once|.
TGCAGCGTTGAGGCTGGTTCTATGAATGAGCAGTTCTTC
CSVEAGSMNEQFF
>TRBJ2-3|14|TRBV25-1|.|.
TGTGCCAGCAGTAAAGGGGTGCCCACAGATACGCAGTATTTT
CASSKGVPTDTQYF
>TRBJ2-3|14|TRBV7-9|once|.
TGTGCCAGCAGCTTTTCCCTCAGGGACCCAAGGCAGTATTTT
CASSFSLRDPRQYF
>TRBJ1-3|14|TRBV7-9|few|.
TGTGCCAGCAGCACCAACAGGGCTGGAAACACCATATATTTT
CASSTNRAGNTIYF
>TRBJ1-1|14|TRBV2|few|TRBD1
TGTGCCAGCAGCGACAGGGGGTTTGTCACTGAAGCTTTCTTT
CASSDRGFVTEAFF
>TRBJ1-6|15|TRBV9|few|.
TGTGCCAGCAGCTTTACCAGCTCCTATAATTCACCCCTCCACTTT
CASSFTSSYNSPLHF
>TRBJ2-7|12|TRBV25-1|.|.
TGTGCCAGCACCAGAACGTCTGGCGAGCAGTACTTC
CASTRTSGEQYF
>TRBJ1-2|10|TRBV5-8|.|TRBD1
TGTGCCAGCAGCTTGGGACAGGGCCGCTTC
CASSLGQGRF
>TRBJ2-7|14|TRBV4-3|.|.
TGCGCCAGCAGCCAAGATACTGCCGCCTACGAGCAGTACTTC
CASSQDTAAYEQYF
>TRBJ2-2|14|TRBV10-1|.|TRBD2
TGCGCCAGCAGGGGGAAGCGGGGGGTCGGGGAGCTGTTTTTT
CASRGKRGVGELFF
>TRBJ2-7|13|TRBV7-2|.|.
TGTGCCAGCAGCTTAGTACCCTCCTACGAGCAGTACTTC
CASSLVPSYEQYF
>TRBJ2-1|15|TRBV19|.|TRBD2
TGTGCCAGTAACGTGCGTCTAGCGGGAGAGGGTGAGCAGTTCTTC
CASNVRLAGEGEQFF
>TRBJ2-7|15|TRBV7-2|.|TRBD2
TGTGCCAGCAGCTTGGGACTAGCGCCTTCCTACGAGCAGTACTTC
CASSLGLAPSYEQYF
>TRBJ2-7|15|TRBV6-5|.|.
TGTGCCAGCAGCTCAACAGGGTCGGGTCAGTACGAGCAGTACTTC
CASSSTGSGQYEQYF